Below are 26 T cell receptor beta chains sequenced from a single sample in a study of human T cells and chemical hapten exposure. Via MiXCR, TCRdb re-called the RACE reads, giving one row per CDR3 protein. The table has about 360,000 distinct CDR3 sequences, around 4.8% seen once; the top ten hold approximately 2.5%. Indicated time point: patch test 1, 2 weeks after DPC sensitization. The treatment here: therapeutic diphenylcyclopropenone sensitization with weekly scalp DPC. Here the sequenced sample was whole blood, taken in connection with sensitization to the hapten diphenylcyclopropenone (DPC). The receptors were sampled from a woman aged 50 to 60 with alopecia areata. Some clones in this sample may be carry-over from other donors' samples.

V usage is TRBV6-2 or TRBV6-3 and J usage is TRBJ2-5; D gene ambiguous. The germline gives CDR1 MNHEY, CDR2 SVGEGT. The ends were cut back, 8 bases at V and 1 base at J, with 11 bases in the middle. The CDR3 length is 13 residues. CDR3 in amino acids: CASGRQSQETQYF. CDR3 DNA: TGTGCCAGCGGTCGGCAGTCCCAAGAGACCCAGTACTTC.

V gene TRBV20-1 combines with J gene TRBJ1-6, with D perhaps TRBD1 (5 bases). V lost 1 base and J 10 bases, leaving 14 bases between the germline ends. Germline loops: CDR1 DFQATT, CDR2 SNEGSKA (reference sequence). This CDR3 contains 14 residues. The CDR3 coding sequence is TGCAGTGCTAGAGCCCACTGGGGGGACTCACCCCTCCACTTT. It yields the protein CSARAHWGDSPLHF.

This clonotype was counted many times. The chain joins TRBV5-1 to TRBJ1-1; D is possibly TRBD1 (5 bases). V lost 0 bases and J 0 bases, leaving 12 bases between the germline ends. From germline, CDR1 is SGHRS and CDR2 YFSETQ. This CDR3 is 16 amino acids long. CDR3 coding DNA: TGCGCCAGCAGCTTGGAGGCAGGGATTATGAACACTGAAGCTTTCTTT. This sequence encodes CASSLEAGIMNTEAFF.

The sample holds many counts of this clonotype. The CDR3 sequence: CASSSTSRGGRLVAKNIQYF. The CDR3 DNA is TGTGCCAGCAGTTCGACTAGTAGAGGAGGACGCCTGGTAGCCAAAAACATTCAGTACTTC. V and J are TRBV27 and TRBJ2-4; D may be TRBD2 (6 bases). This CDR3 spans 20 amino acids. Germline V gene data show CDR1 as MNHEY and CDR2 as SMNVEV (reference sequence). V lost 4 bases, J lost 0 bases, and 25 bases lay in between.

This clonotype was recorded many times. The chain links TRBV20-1 to TRBJ1-2; 8 bases map to TRBD1. V lost 8 bases and J lost 8; bases outside the gene matches: 16. Germline CDR1 is DFQATT and CDR2 is SNEGSKA (reference sequence). This CDR3 is built from 14 residues. The CDR3 reads CSPEIRGLTPGYTF. The CDR3 nucleotides are TGCAGTCCTGAAATCAGGGGGCTGACGCCCGGCTACACCTTC.

This clonotype has only a few counts. V is TRBV4-1 and J is TRBJ2-3, with 14 nucleotides matching TRBD2. The CDR3 is made up of 19 amino acids. After removal of 1 base from V and 3 bases from J, the junction contained 9 bases not matched to a gene. Germline assignment: CDR1 MGHRA and CDR2 YSYEKL. The chain's CDR3 is CASSQVLTSGRVETDTQYF. The CDR3 nucleotides are TGCGCCAGCAGCCAAGTCCTGACTAGCGGGAGGGTTGAGACAGATACGCAGTATTTT.

This clonotype was seen at least ten times. This chain joins TRBV6-2 or TRBV6-3 and TRBJ2-1; perhaps TRBD2 as D (6 bases). The CDR3 totals 16 residues. Trimming took off 5 bases at V and 3 bases at J, with 17 bases between the two ends. Germline V gene lookup returns CDR1 MNHEY and CDR2 SVGEGT. The CDR3 nucleotides read TGTGCCAGCAGTCTCACCCCACTAGCAGGCTACAATGAGCAGTTCTTC. Encoded protein: CASSLTPLAGYNEQFF.

In its sample, this clonotype was seen many times. The chain recombines TRBV7-9 with TRBJ1-6, with D unclear. The germline V gene has CDR1 SEHNR and CDR2 FQNEAQ (reference sequence). The V and J ends lost 5 bases and 8 bases respectively, with 10 bases between them. CDR3 length: 13 residues. CDR3 bases: TGTGCCAGCAGCGTACAGCCAGATTCACCCCTCCACTTT. Residues: CASSVQPDSPLHF. The variable domain in full, completed from reference TRBV7-9 and TRBJ1-6, reads DTGVSQNPRHKITKRGQNVTFRCDPISEHNRLYWYRQTLGQGPEFLTYFQNEAQLEKSRLLSDRFSAERPKGSFSTLEIQRTEQGDSAMYLCASSVQPDSPLHFGNGTRLTVT.

The chain recombines TRBV7-9 with TRBJ2-3, with TRBD2 matching 12 bases. This CDR3 has 16 residues. Germline CDR1 reads SEHNR; CDR2 reads FQNEAQ (reference sequence). V lost 5 bases, J lost 4 bases, and 7 bases stayed unmatched. For the CDR3, the DNA is TGTGCCAGCAGCCCGACTAGCGGGAGTGCCGCAGATACGCAGTATTTT. This sequence encodes CASSPTSGSAADTQYF.

This clonotype was seen ten or more times. The chain recombines TRBV20-1 with TRBJ2-6; the D gene is possibly TRBD2 (5 bases). The CDR3 sequence is 20 residues long. CDR1 DFQATT and CDR2 SNEGSKA come from the germline V gene (reference sequence). Trimming left V 2 bases short and J 0 bases short, with 23 bases between. The CDR3 DNA reads as TGCAGTGCTAGACCTAGTGGGTGGTCAGAGGGCTCCTCTGGGGCCAACGTCCTGACTTTC. It encodes CSARPSGWSEGSSGANVLTF.

This clonotype was seen a few times. V gene TRBV5-6 combines with J gene TRBJ1-2; the match to TRBD1 covers 7 bases. V shed 0 bases, J shed 5 bases, and the junction held 7 bases outside the gene matches. In germline, CDR1 is SGHDT, CDR2 YYEEEE. This CDR3 is built from 15 residues. CDR3 in amino acids: CASSLAEGRGYGYTF. CDR3 in DNA: TGTGCCAGCAGCTTGGCCGAGGGCAGGGGGTATGGCTACACCTTC.

This clonotype occurred many times. The chain uses TRBV27 and TRBJ1-1, with 10 bases that match TRBD1. This CDR3 spans 15 amino acids. V lost 6 bases, J lost 11 bases, and 15 bases stayed unmatched. CDR1 MNHEY and CDR2 SMNVEV come from the germline V gene (reference sequence). CDR3 bases: TGTGCCAGCAGGAAACTGAGACAGGGGGCTAGTTGGGCTTTCTTT. This encodes CASRKLRQGASWAFF.

This clonotype was detected many times. The chain links TRBV12-3 or TRBV12-4 to TRBJ2-3, with a weak D call TRBD1 (8 bases). The ends were cut back, 5 bases at V and 6 bases at J, with 33 bases in the middle. This CDR3 is built from 20 residues. As DNA, the CDR3 is TGTGCCAGCAGTCCGCGGACAGGGAGAATGGGCGGGAGATCGGGGGATACGCAGTATTTT. It encodes CASSPRTGRMGGRSGDTQYF.

There are a few counts of this clonotype. The chain joins TRBV5-4 to TRBJ1-4; the match to TRBD1 covers 7 bases. CDR1 is SGHNT, CDR2 YYREEE, per germline (reference sequence). Losses at the gene ends were 1 base for V and 6 bases for J; bases not matched to a gene: 0. The CDR3 runs 13 residues. The CDR3 sequence is CASSLTGDEKLFF. The CDR3 DNA reads TGTGCCAGCAGCTTGACAGGGGATGAAAAACTGTTTTTT.

This clonotype was seen more than once but under ten times. The V gene is TRBV7-3, the J gene TRBJ2-3, with 7 nucleotides matching TRBD2. V shed 6 bases, J shed 5 bases, and the junction held 8 bases outside the gene matches. The CDR3 has 14 amino acids. Germline lookup yields CDR1 SGHTA and CDR2 FQGTGA. DNA of the CDR3: TGTGCCAGCAGGGCCAGCGGGGAGGTAGATACGCAGTATTTT. This gives the protein CASRASGEVDTQYF.

This chain links TRBV29-1 with TRBJ2-7, with D possibly TRBD1 on 6 matching bases. CDR1 is SQVTM and CDR2 is ANQGSEA in the germline V gene. The CDR3 is made up of 12 amino acids. The V gene lost 4 bases and the J gene lost 7 bases, with 14 bases spanning the gap. The CDR3 DNA reads as TGCAGCGTTGGGGACATCCCTCGTGAGCAGTACTTC. Translation gives CSVGDIPREQYF.

This chain's CDR3 is CASSAYKLAKNIQYF. The CDR3, as DNA: TGTGCCAGCAGCGCGTACAAGCTAGCCAAAAACATTCAGTACTTC. The chain employs TRBV7-8 and TRBJ2-4, with D uncertain. The length of the CDR3 is 15 residues. V was clipped by 5 bases and J by 0 bases, with 11 bases between them. Germline values: CDR1 SGHVS, CDR2 FQNEAQ.

This clonotype has at least ten counts. The chain has TRBV24-1 and TRBJ1-2; 9 bases line up with TRBD1. The CDR3 totals 14 residues. The V and J ends lost 3 bases and 6 bases, in that order; junction bases with no gene match: 4. Germline V gene data show CDR1 as KGHDR and CDR2 as SFDVKD. CDR3 DNA: TGTGCCACCAGTGATGCGGGACAGGGCGATGGCTACACCTTC. This codes for CATSDAGQGDGYTF.

The V call is TRBV5-1, the J call TRBJ2-3; 9 positions agree with TRBD2. J lost 3 bases, V lost 3 bases, and 20 bases had no gene match. The CDR3 has 20 residues. The germline V gene encodes CDR1 SGHRS and CDR2 YFSETQ. For the CDR3, the DNA is TGCGCCAGCAGCTCGACCCCCCTTCTCCCGGGACTAGCAGGGACAGATACGCAGTATTTT. It specifies CASSSTPLLPGLAGTDTQYF.

The chain recombines TRBV6-5 with TRBJ1-1; TRBD1 is a possible D gene (5 bases). The V end lost 2 bases, the J end lost 6 bases, and 7 bases lay between the germline ends. CDR3 length: 12 residues. The germline V gene has CDR1 MNHEY and CDR2 SVGAGI. CDR3 loop: CASSYGDAEAFF. CDR3 sequence (DNA): TGTGCCAGCAGTTACGGGGACGCTGAAGCTTTCTTT.

This clonotype was seen ten or more times. The DNA of the CDR3 is TGTGCCAGCGGGCGCGGCACAGATACGCAGTATTTT. Residues: CASGRGTDTQYF. The chain combines TRBV12-3 or TRBV12-4 with TRBJ2-3; D not certain. The length of the CDR3 is 12 residues. V dropped 8 bases and J dropped 1 base, with 7 bases sitting between them.

This clonotype was seen ten or more times. V gene TRBV5-4 combines with J gene TRBJ2-6; D might be TRBD2 (6 bases). Germline-derived CDR1 and CDR2 are SGHNT and YYREEE (reference sequence). V was clipped by 0 bases and J by 0 bases, with 7 bases between them. This CDR3 spans 16 amino acids. CDR3 nucleotides: TGTGCCAGCAGCTTGGACGGGGGCTCTGGGGCCAACGTCCTGACTTTC. Translating it yields CASSLDGGSGANVLTF.

This clonotype was detected ten times or more. This rearrangement joins TRBV5-6 to TRBJ1-1; 7 nucleotides agree with TRBD1. J was trimmed by 5 bases and V by 2 bases; bases with no gene match: 9. This CDR3 is built from 15 residues. Germline V gives CDR1 SGHDT, CDR2 YYEEEE. CDR3 in amino acids: CASSFFDREGTEAFF. The CDR3 DNA sequence: TGTGCCAGCAGCTTCTTTGACAGGGAAGGAACTGAAGCTTTCTTT.

The chain carries TRBV29-1 and TRBJ1-2, with D perhaps TRBD1 (5 bases). The CDR3 contains 15 residues. From germline, CDR1 is SQVTM and CDR2 ANQGSEA. Trimming cost V 1 base and J 5 bases, with 17 bases left between them. The CDR3 nucleotides read TGCAGCGTTGAAGGGTCCCAGCCTCAGGGATATGGCTACACCTTC. Encoded protein: CSVEGSQPQGYGYTF.

At least ten counts were recorded for this clonotype. This chain connects TRBV27 to TRBJ2-1, with 10 nucleotides matching TRBD2. Germline V lookup: CDR1 MNHEY, CDR2 SMNVEV (reference sequence). J was trimmed by 6 bases and V by 5 bases; bases with no gene match: 10. The CDR3 runs 16 residues. CDR3 in amino acids: CASSGLSSGRANEQFF. The CDR3 DNA reads TGTGCCAGCAGTGGCCTTTCGAGCGGGAGGGCCAATGAGCAGTTCTTC.

Many counts were recorded for this clonotype. The V call is TRBV27, the J call TRBJ2-6, with 10 nucleotides matching TRBD1. The CDR3 extends over 18 amino acids. The V gene's germline CDR1 is MNHEY and CDR2 SMNVEV (reference sequence). The V segment lost 7 bases and the J segment 0 bases; nucleotides outside the gene matches: 9. CDR3 region: CASKWGDRGPSGANVLTF. The DNA of the CDR3 is TGTGCCAGCAAATGGGGGGACAGGGGACCCTCTGGGGCCAACGTCCTGACTTTC.